This TCR beta chain was profiled in a study of T cell repertoires in cytomegalovirus infection. On the study more broadly: Indications came from public TCR beta signatures; they pointed to CMV infection and to a matching HLA type. The study's findings and limits: Within the response measured ex vivo, HLA-C-restricted CMV-specific TCR beta clonotypes were dominant. The cumulative frequency of public TCR beta families identified carriers of CMV plus the relevant HLA.

TCRdb fed the reads into MiXCR, producing one record per CDR3 protein. The sample records hundreds of thousands of distinct CDR3 sequences, 9.5% being singletons. Germline CDR1 MNHEY, CDR2 SVGEGT. Trimming took 8 bases from V and 8 from J, leaving 18 bases between them. The CDR3 sequence is 14 residues long. This clonotype was recorded at least ten times. Its target is not known. This TCR was recovered from a human donor in good health (CMV status not recorded). Some clones in this sample may be carry-over from other donors' samples. The rearrangement uses TRBV6-2 or TRBV6-3 and TRBJ1-4, with TRBD1 as a possible D gene (6 bases). The sample consisted of PBMCs. As DNA, the CDR3 is TGTGCCAGCCATTGGACAGCGCGGGGCGAAAAACTGTTTTTT. It codes for CASHWTARGEKLFF.